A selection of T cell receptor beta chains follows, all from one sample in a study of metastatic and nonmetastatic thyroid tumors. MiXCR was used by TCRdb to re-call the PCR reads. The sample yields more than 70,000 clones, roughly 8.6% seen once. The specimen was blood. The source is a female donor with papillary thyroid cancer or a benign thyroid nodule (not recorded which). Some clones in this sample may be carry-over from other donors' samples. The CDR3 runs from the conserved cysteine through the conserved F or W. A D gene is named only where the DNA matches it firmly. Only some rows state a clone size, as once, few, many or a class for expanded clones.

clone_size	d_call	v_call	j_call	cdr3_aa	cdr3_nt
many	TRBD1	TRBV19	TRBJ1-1	CASSETQGAETEAFF	TGTGCCAGTAGTGAGACACAGGGGGCTGAAACTGAAGCTTTCTTT
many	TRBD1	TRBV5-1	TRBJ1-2	CASSLQQGGDGYTF	TGCGCCAGCAGCCTACAGCAGGGGGGTGATGGCTACACCTTC
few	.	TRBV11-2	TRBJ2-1	CASSESGEQFF	TGTGCCAGCAGCGAGAGCGGGGAGCAGTTCTTC
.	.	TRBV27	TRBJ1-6	CASSSRTATGSPLHF	TGTGCCAGCAGTTCACGGACGGCCACGGGATCACCCCTCCACTTT
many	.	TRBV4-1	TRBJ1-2	CASSQDAGGTGYTF	TGCGCCAGCAGCCAAGATGCGGGGGGCACAGGCTACACCTTC
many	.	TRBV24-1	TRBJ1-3	CATSDPTGSGNTIYF	TGTGCCACCAGTGATCCGACAGGTTCTGGAAACACCATATATTTT
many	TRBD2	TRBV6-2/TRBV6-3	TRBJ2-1	CASSFLAGGPNEQFF	TGTGCCAGCAGTTTCCTAGCGGGGGGGCCGAATGAGCAGTTCTTC
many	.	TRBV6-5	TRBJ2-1	CASSSTGGQSYNEQFF	TGTGCCAGCAGTTCCACGGGGGGACAGAGTTACAATGAGCAGTTCTTC
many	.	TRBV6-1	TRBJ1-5	CASSEARNQPQHF	TGTGCCAGCAGTGAAGCTCGGAATCAGCCCCAGCATTTT
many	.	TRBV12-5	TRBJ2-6	CASGSTEKEAGANVLTF	TGTGCTAGTGGTTCTACAGAGAAAGAGGCTGGGGCCAACGTCCTGACTTTC
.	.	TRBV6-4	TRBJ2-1	CAGSESSVGEQFF	TGTGCAGGCAGTGAATCTAGCGTAGGGGAGCAGTTCTTC
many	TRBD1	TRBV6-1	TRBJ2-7	CASGQGDNEQYF	TGTGCCAGCGGGCAGGGGGACAACGAGCAGTACTTC
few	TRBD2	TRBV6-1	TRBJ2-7	CASSHSGGLPYEQYF	TGTGCCAGCAGTCATAGCGGGGGGCTTCCCTACGAGCAGTACTTC
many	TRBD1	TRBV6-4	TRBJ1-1	CASNRQGVHTEAFF	TGTGCCAGCAACCGACAGGGGGTTCACACTGAAGCTTTCTTT
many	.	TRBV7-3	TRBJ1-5	CASSLDGGSNQPQHF	TGTGCCAGCAGCTTGGATGGAGGGAGCAATCAGCCCCAGCATTTT
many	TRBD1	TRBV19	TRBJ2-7	CAAAAGTGGNEQYF	TGTGCCGCTGCCGCCGGGACAGGGGGCAATGAGCAGTACTTC